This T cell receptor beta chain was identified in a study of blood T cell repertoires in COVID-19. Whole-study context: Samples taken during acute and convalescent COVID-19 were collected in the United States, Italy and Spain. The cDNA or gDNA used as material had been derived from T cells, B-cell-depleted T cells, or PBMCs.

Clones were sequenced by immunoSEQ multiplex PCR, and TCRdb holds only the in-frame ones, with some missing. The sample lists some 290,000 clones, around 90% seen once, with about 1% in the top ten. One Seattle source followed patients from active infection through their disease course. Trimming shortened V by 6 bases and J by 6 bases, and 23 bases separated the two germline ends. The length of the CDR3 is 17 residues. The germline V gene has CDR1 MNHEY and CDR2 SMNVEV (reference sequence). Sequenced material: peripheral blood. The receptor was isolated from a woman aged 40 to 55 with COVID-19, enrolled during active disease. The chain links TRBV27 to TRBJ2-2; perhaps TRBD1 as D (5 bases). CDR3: CASRQTWGRVVAGELFF. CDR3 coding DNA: TGTGCCAGCAGACAAACATGGGGCAGGGTGGTTGCCGGGGAGCTGTTTTTT.